The T cell receptor beta chain under discussion was sequenced for a study of shared clonotypes between healthy human individuals. The CDR3 has 15 amino acids. V lost 4 bases and J lost 6, with 17 bases in between. From germline, CDR1 is SGHDT and CDR2 YYEEEE. Every one of the donors was a Caucasian adult that lived in Nashville, Tennessee. In the original analysis: In the immunoSEQ data, sequences were junction-only and lacked quality scores, so filtering differed. Produced via immunoSEQ multiplex PCR; TCRdb's table is partial and in-frame only. The DNA was the basis for D and trimming; V, J and clone size are from that table. Altogether 600,000 to 750,000 clones are present, roughly 87% being singletons, with the ten largest covering 34%.

This receptor was taken from a man in his late teens or twenties in good health. Some clones in this sample may be carry-over from other donors' samples. Sequencing was performed on memory CD8+ T cells from PBMCs. This sample's subset: CD45RO+ cells pooled with CCR7-negative TemRA cells. The chain employs TRBV5-6 and TRBJ2-1; D perhaps matches TRBD2 (5 bases). The CDR3 nucleotides read TGTGCCAGCAGCCTGGGAAGGGAGTGGGCCAATGAGCAGTTCTTC. Its protein product is CASSLGREWANEQFF. Together with reference TRBV5-6 and TRBJ2-1, the CDR3 gives the full variable domain: DAGVTQSPTHLIKTRGQQVTLRCSPKSGHDTVSWYQQALGQGPQFIFQYYEEEERQRGNFPDRFSGHQFPNYSSELNVNALLLGDSALYLCASSLGREWANEQFFGPGTRLTVL.